These 23 T cell receptor beta chains were sequenced from one sample in a study of a mutant IDH1 vaccine in newly diagnosed glioma (dated by TCRdb to the early 2020s). The meaning of the sample's time point label: baseline, week 1 (first vaccination visit). The treatment or condition label of this sample denotes: pre-vaccination baseline after standard-of-care therapy. Library creation used the immunoSEQ multiplex PCR assay. The table comes from immuneACCESS by way of TCRdb, which keeps in-frame sequences with V and J called. Part of the clones is missing from these tables; in studies checked, under half for an unresolved V gene and the rest for unknown reasons. The sample table lists 98,000 or so clones, about 87% of them with a count of one. The top ten clonotypes cover under 0.65% of the sample. The sample was PBMCs, taken from a glioma patient treated with radiotherapy, temozolomide or both. These receptor sequences come from a woman between 50 and 59 years old with glioma.

The chain combines TRBV28 with TRBJ1-1, with D perhaps TRBD1 (6 bases). This CDR3 has 15 residues. Trimming removed 6 bases at V and 2 bases at J, with 16 bases between. Germline loops: CDR1 MDHEN, CDR2 SYDVKM. CDR3 amino acids: CASRQHRVGNTEAFF. As DNA, the CDR3 is TGTGCCAGCAGGCAACACAGGGTTGGCAACACTGAAGCTTTCTTT.

The V call is TRBV5-6, the J call TRBJ1-3; D remains ambiguous. The CDR3 contains 12 residues. The germline V gene has CDR1 SGHDT and CDR2 YYEEEE. V was trimmed by 0 bases and J by 8 bases, leaving 6 bases between them. For the CDR3, the DNA is TGTGCCAGCAGCTTGGGAGACTACACCATATATTTT. It specifies CASSLGDYTIYF.

This chain links TRBV15 with TRBJ2-3; D perhaps matches TRBD2 (6 bases). The germline gives CDR1 LNHNV, CDR2 YYDKDF (reference sequence). Trimming shortened V by 2 bases and J by 6 bases, and 9 bases separated the two germline ends. The length of the CDR3 is 13 residues. The CDR3, as DNA: TGTGCCACCAGCAGACGCGGGGTGGATACGCAGTATTTT. The encoded protein is CATSRRGVDTQYF.

V gene TRBV7-9 combines with J gene TRBJ2-2, with D possibly TRBD1 on 6 matching bases. Germline V gives CDR1 SEHNR, CDR2 FQNEAQ (reference sequence). This CDR3 is built from 14 residues. V lost 6 bases, J lost 4 bases, and 12 bases lay in between. CDR3 loop: CASRSGQSTGELFF. CDR3 bases: TGTGCCAGCAGGTCTGGACAGAGCACCGGGGAGCTGTTTTTT.

The chain employs TRBV7-9 and TRBJ2-2; no reliable D call. The CDR3 has 13 amino acids. Trimming took 5 bases from V and 4 from J, leaving 8 bases between them. The germline CDR1 and CDR2 sequences are SEHNR and FQNEAQ (reference sequence). The DNA of the CDR3 is TGTGCCAGCAGCCCTCGTGGCACCGGGGAGCTGTTTTTT. This gives the protein CASSPRGTGELFF.

This chain links TRBV28 with TRBJ2-3; D possibly corresponds to TRBD2 (6 bases). V was pared by 6 bases and J by 1 base, with 20 bases between. Germline CDR1 and CDR2: MDHEN and SYDVKM. CDR3 size: 17 residues. CDR3 DNA: TGTGCCAGCAGCCAACGGGGTTGGCGGGACGGCACAGATACGCAGTATTTT. Its protein product is CASSQRGWRDGTDTQYF.

The rearrangement links TRBV10-3 to TRBJ1-5; 9 nucleotides match TRBD1. Germline V CDR1 and CDR2: ENHRY, SYGVKD. This CDR3 spans 14 amino acids. Germline trimming cut 2 bases from V and 6 bases from J; bases unmatched to any gene: 2. For the CDR3, the DNA is TGTGCCATCAGTGAGGGGACAGGGTCTCAGCCCCAGCATTTT. Amino acid sequence: CAISEGTGSQPQHF.

The chain combines TRBV14 with TRBJ2-7, with 10 bases aligning to TRBD1. J was trimmed by 3 bases and V by 2 bases; bases with no gene match: 7. The germline CDR1 and CDR2 sequences are SGHDN and FVKESK. The CDR3 extends over 16 amino acids. The CDR3 loop is CASSQRQGAADYEQYF. As DNA, the CDR3 is TGTGCCAGCAGCCAACGACAGGGGGCAGCGGACTACGAGCAGTACTTC.

This chain links TRBV28 with TRBJ1-5; 11 bases match TRBD1. Trimming at V came to 5 bases and at J to 2 bases, leaving 11 bases not matched to a gene. Germline-derived CDR1 and CDR2 are MDHEN and SYDVKM. This CDR3 comprises 18 residues. CDR3 bases: TGTGCCAGCAGTCCTACCGGGACAGGGGGTCGGGGCAATCAGCCCCAGCATTTT. Its protein is CASSPTGTGGRGNQPQHF. The whole variable domain, filled in from reference TRBV28 and TRBJ1-5, reads DVKVTQSSRYLVKRTGEKVFLECVQDMDHENMFWYRQDPGLGLRLIYFSYDVKMKEKGDIPEGYSVSREKKERFSLILESASTNQTSMYLCASSPTGTGGRGNQPQHFGDGTRLSIL.

The chain combines TRBV19 with TRBJ2-7, with TRBD1 as a possible D gene (6 bases). The CDR3 length is 14 residues. CDR1 LNHDA and CDR2 SQIVND come from the germline V gene (reference sequence). Trimming took 5 bases from V and 6 from J, leaving 17 bases between them. For the CDR3, the DNA is TGTGCCAGTAGTTGGGACAATGAGGTGTTCGAGCAGTACTTC. Encoded protein: CASSWDNEVFEQYF.

The chain has TRBV7-9 and TRBJ2-3; TRBD1 is a possible D gene (6 bases). There are 15 residues in the CDR3. Germline assignment: CDR1 SEHNR and CDR2 FQNEAQ (reference sequence). V gave up 0 bases and J gave up 4 bases, with 11 bases separating them. DNA of the CDR3: TGTGCCAGCAGCTTAGCGGCAGGGGAATCAGATACGCAGTATTTT. Its translation: CASSLAAGESDTQYF.

V is TRBV19 and J is TRBJ2-7; unclear D gene. The germline gives CDR1 LNHDA, CDR2 SQIVND (reference sequence). V was pared by 5 bases and J by 11 bases, with 7 bases between. The CDR3 loop spans 9 amino acids. This CDR3 reads CASSPWEYF. CDR3 in DNA: TGTGCCAGTAGTCCCTGGGAGTACTTC.

This chain connects TRBV9 to TRBJ2-1, with 13 positions matching TRBD2. V shed 4 bases and J 6 bases; nucleotides not matched to a gene: 7. The CDR3 loop spans 16 amino acids. In germline, CDR1 is SGDLS, CDR2 YYNGEE. CDR3 nucleotides: TGTGCCAGCAGCACCCGGACTAGCGGGAGCACCAATGAGCAGTTCTTC. Protein: CASSTRTSGSTNEQFF.

The J gene is TRBJ2-1, the V gene TRBV5-1; TRBD2 is a possible D gene (6 bases). CDR3 size: 15 residues. V was cut by 7 bases and J by 5 bases, with 19 bases left in between. Germline V gene lookup returns CDR1 SGHRS and CDR2 YFSETQ. The CDR3 nucleotides read TGCGCCAGCTACCGGGACTTGACTCTAGACAATGAGCAGTTCTTC. It specifies CASYRDLTLDNEQFF.

This chain links TRBV6-5 with TRBJ2-1; 10 positions agree with TRBD2. Losses at the gene ends were 2 bases for V and 7 bases for J; bases not matched to a gene: 5. The CDR3 covers 15 residues. Germline CDR1 is MNHEY and CDR2 is SVGAGI. CDR3 protein: CASSYGLAEGNEQFF. The CDR3 DNA reads TGTGCCAGCAGTTACGGACTAGCGGAGGGGAATGAGCAGTTCTTC.

This clone occurred once. This rearrangement joins TRBV30 to TRBJ1-2; D is unclear. Germline CDR1 reads GTSNPN; CDR2 reads SVGIG (reference sequence). The CDR3 totals 12 residues. With 2 bases removed from V and 4 bases from J, the gap between germline ends came to 8 bases. The CDR3 loop reads CAWSRWGYGYTF. The CDR3 bases are TGTGCCTGGAGTCGCTGGGGCTATGGCTACACCTTC.

This chain links TRBV7-3 with TRBJ2-7; 10 bases agree with TRBD2. The CDR3 loop spans 16 amino acids. The junction had 7 bases not matched to a gene; V was cut back by 0 bases and J by 5 bases. The germline V gene encodes CDR1 SGHTA and CDR2 FQGTGA. The CDR3 sequence: CASSLTGVAGGDEQYF. The CDR3 DNA follows: TGTGCCAGCAGCTTAACGGGGGTAGCGGGAGGAGACGAGCAGTACTTC.

The chain carries TRBV6-1 and TRBJ2-5; either TRBD1 or TRBD2 may fit D (7 bases each). TRBJ2-7 explains the end of the DNA better; the J call may be wrong. The CDR3 totals 17 residues. Per the germline V gene, CDR1 is MNHNS and CDR2 is SASEGT. The CDR3 DNA is TGTGCCAGCAGTGAAGTTGAGGGGGCTAGCGGTACCTACGAGCAGTACTTC. This encodes CASSEVEGASGTYEQYF.

The chain recombines TRBV5-5 with TRBJ2-3; D is undetermined. Germline-derived CDR1 and CDR2 are SGHKS and YYEKEE (reference sequence). There are 11 residues in the CDR3. Deletions cut 2 bases from V and 5 bases from J, with 3 bases between. The CDR3 coding sequence is TGTGCCAGCAGCTTAAGAGATACGCAGTATTTT. Protein product: CASSLRDTQYF.

This chain joins TRBV10-3 and TRBJ1-3; D uncertain. The germline V gene has CDR1 ENHRY and CDR2 SYGVKD. V was cut by 6 bases and J by 2 bases, with 14 bases left in between. This CDR3 spans 15 amino acids. CDR3 sequence: CAISPSRGAGNTIYF. For the CDR3, the DNA is TGTGCCATCAGCCCGAGCCGGGGAGCTGGAAACACCATATATTTT.

This clone was seen a few times. The chain links TRBV9 to TRBJ2-5; D is undetermined. The V and J ends lost 3 bases and 1 base respectively, with 7 bases between them. The CDR3 spans 13 residues. Germline CDR1 and CDR2: SGDLS and YYNGEE. The DNA of the CDR3 is TGTGCCAGCAGCGCCCCCTCCCAAGAGACCCAGTACTTC. Its translation: CASSAPSQETQYF.

The rearrangement links TRBV5-1 to TRBJ2-1, with TRBD1 matching over 7 bases. Germline V gives CDR1 SGHRS, CDR2 YFSETQ. The CDR3 is made up of 17 amino acids. J lost 5 bases, V lost 4 bases, and 15 bases had no gene match. In DNA, the CDR3 is TGCGCCAGCAGCGCAATGACAGGGTTTGAGAGGGACAATGAGCAGTTCTTC. Translated, it gives CASSAMTGFERDNEQFF.

The chain is built from TRBV9 and TRBJ1-2, with 9 bases matching TRBD1. V dropped 4 bases and J dropped 8; count of bases not matched to a gene: 12. Germline V gene sequence: CDR1 SGDLS, CDR2 YYNGEE. This CDR3 has 15 residues. The CDR3: CASSFLPGQGGGYTF. The CDR3 bases are TGTGCCAGCAGCTTCCTTCCGGGACAGGGAGGAGGCTACACCTTC.